This is a list of T cell receptor beta chains from one sample in a study of lymphopenia after photon versus proton radiotherapy. Only in-frame clones appear in the TCRdb table, and some are missing; sequencing was by immunoSEQ multiplex PCR. This sample has tens of thousands of clones; about 90% occur once, and the top ten carry 11%. The specimen was peripheral blood, collected from a patient treated with proton-based radiotherapy. Receptors were obtained from an elderly man with esophageal cancer. The CDR3 runs from the conserved cysteine through the conserved F or W. Fields, in order: CDR3 protein, CDR3 DNA, J gene, D gene, clone size, V gene. D genes are given only for firm matches. Clone size is shown for a subset of rows, as once, few, many or a class of expanded clone.

CDR3: CASLGLTSSYNEQFF
DNA: TGTGCCAGCTTGGGATTAACAAGCTCCTACAATGAGCAGTTCTTC
J: TRBJ2-1
D: -
size: -
V: TRBV27

CDR3: CASSPGQTYNEQFF
DNA: TGTGCCAGCAGCCCAGGACAAACGTACAATGAGCAGTTCTTC
J: TRBJ2-1
D: -
size: -
V: TRBV7-2

CDR3: CASSLGVAFRADTQYF
DNA: TGTGCCAGCAGCTTGGGTGTGGCCTTTCGCGCAGATACGCAGTATTTT
J: TRBJ2-3
D: -
size: -
V: TRBV5-6

CDR3: CASSLEAGSYEQYF
DNA: TGTGCCAGCAGCTTAGAAGCGGGGAGCTACGAGCAGTACTTC
J: TRBJ2-7
D: TRBD2
size: -
V: TRBV11-3

CDR3: CASKGEINTGELFF
DNA: TGTGCCAGCAAGGGGGAGATAAACACCGGGGAGCTGTTTTTT
J: TRBJ2-2
D: -
size: -
V: TRBV14

CDR3: CASSQEDTGPYSNQPQHF
DNA: TGTGCCAGCAGCCAAGAGGATACAGGGCCTTATAGCAATCAGCCCCAGCATTTT
J: TRBJ1-5
D: -
size: -
V: TRBV14

CDR3: CASSDKGQDYTGELFF
DNA: TGTGCCAGCAGTGATAAGGGACAGGACTACACCGGGGAGCTGTTTTTT
J: TRBJ2-2
D: TRBD1
size: once
V: TRBV6-1

CDR3: CASSQGTSSETQYF
DNA: TGTGCCAGCAGCCAGGGGACTAGCTCCGAGACCCAGTACTTC
J: TRBJ2-5
D: TRBD2
size: -
V: TRBV7-2

CDR3: CASNPRGSNTEAFF
DNA: TGTGCCAGCAACCCCCGGGGGAGCAACACTGAAGCTTTCTTT
J: TRBJ1-1
D: -
size: -
V: TRBV2

CDR3: CASSSETGREAAEAFF
DNA: TGTGCCAGCAGCTCGGAAACAGGGAGGGAAGCGGCTGAAGCTTTCTTT
J: TRBJ1-1
D: -
size: once
V: TRBV7-6

CDR3: CASSTTSPLETQYF
DNA: TGCGCCAGCAGCACGACTAGTCCCCTCGAGACCCAGTACTTC
J: TRBJ2-5
D: -
size: -
V: TRBV5-1

CDR3: CASSEKTGLTEAFF
DNA: TGTGCCAGCAGTGAAAAGACAGGGCTCACTGAAGCTTTCTTT
J: TRBJ1-1
D: TRBD1
size: few
V: TRBV2

CDR3: CASRDTGASSEAFF
DNA: TGTGCCAGCAGAGACACAGGGGCGTCTTCTGAAGCTTTCTTT
J: TRBJ1-1
D: TRBD1
size: -
V: TRBV2

CDR3: CASSSDFSYNEQFF
DNA: TGTGCCAGCAGCTCGGACTTCTCCTACAATGAGCAGTTCTTC
J: TRBJ2-1
D: -
size: -
V: TRBV11-2

CDR3: CASSENSPTTGNTIYF
DNA: TGTGCCAGCAGTGAAAATTCCCCCACGACTGGAAACACCATATATTTT
J: TRBJ1-3
D: -
size: few
V: TRBV2

CDR3: CASTPKSSYEQYF
DNA: TGTGCCAGCACCCCTAAGAGCTCCTACGAGCAGTACTTC
J: TRBJ2-7
D: -
size: once
V: TRBV21-1

CDR3: CPPPGPQETQYF
DNA: TGTCCCCCCCCGGGCCCTCAAGAGACCCAGTACTTC
J: TRBJ2-5
D: -
size: -
V: TRBV12-5

CDR3: CASSPGAGDNEQFF
DNA: TGTGCCAGCAGCCCGGGAGCGGGGGACAATGAGCAGTTCTTC
J: TRBJ2-1
D: TRBD2
size: once
V: TRBV7-8

CDR3: CASSWTGTDTQYF
DNA: TGTGCCAGCAGCTGGACGGGCACAGATACGCAGTATTTT
J: TRBJ2-3
D: -
size: -
V: TRBV7-2

CDR3: CASSFDGRSTGELFF
DNA: TGCGCCAGCAGCTTTGATGGGAGATCGACCGGGGAGCTGTTTTTT
J: TRBJ2-2
D: -
size: -
V: TRBV5-1

CDR3: CSAGQGRNQPQHF
DNA: TGCAGCGCCGGACAGGGACGCAATCAGCCCCAGCATTTT
J: TRBJ1-5
D: TRBD1
size: -
V: TRBV29-1

CDR3: CASSLMGGGETQYF
DNA: TGCGCCAGCAGCTTGATGGGGGGCGGAGAGACCCAGTACTTC
J: TRBJ2-5
D: -
size: -
V: TRBV5-1

CDR3: CSVELGFSGANVLTF
DNA: TGCAGCGTTGAATTGGGATTCTCTGGGGCCAACGTCCTGACTTTC
J: TRBJ2-6
D: -
size: -
V: TRBV29-1

CDR3: CASSLGWASGRTAYNEQFF
DNA: TGCGCCAGCAGCTTGGGGTGGGCTAGCGGGAGAACCGCCTACAATGAGCAGTTCTTC
J: TRBJ2-1
D: TRBD2
size: -
V: TRBV5-1

CDR3: CASSSNGRTGLEKLFF
DNA: TGTGCCAGCAGCTCCAACGGACGGACAGGGCTTGAAAAACTGTTTTTT
J: TRBJ1-4
D: TRBD1
size: -
V: TRBV13

CDR3: CASSIGSGPATNEKLFF
DNA: TGTGCCAGTAGTATCGGGTCAGGGCCTGCAACTAATGAAAAACTGTTTTTT
J: TRBJ1-4
D: -
size: -
V: TRBV19

CDR3: CASSEWAGTSYEQYF
DNA: TGTGCCAGCAGCGAGTGGGCAGGGACCTCCTACGAGCAGTACTTC
J: TRBJ2-7
D: -
size: -
V: TRBV7-8

CDR3: CASSLWKERAGGSYNEQFF
DNA: TGTGCCAGCAGCTTATGGAAAGAACGGGCGGGGGGTTCCTACAATGAGCAGTTCTTC
J: TRBJ2-1
D: TRBD2
size: -
V: TRBV7-2

CDR3: CASSGGQGPSTNEKLFF
DNA: TGTGCCAGCAGTGGGGGGCAGGGACCTTCAACTAATGAAAAACTGTTTTTT
J: TRBJ1-4
D: -
size: -
V: TRBV7-6

CDR3: CASSLDYRGPYEQYF
DNA: TGTGCCAGCAGCTTAGATTACAGGGGACCCTACGAGCAGTACTTC
J: TRBJ2-7
D: TRBD1
size: once
V: TRBV11-2